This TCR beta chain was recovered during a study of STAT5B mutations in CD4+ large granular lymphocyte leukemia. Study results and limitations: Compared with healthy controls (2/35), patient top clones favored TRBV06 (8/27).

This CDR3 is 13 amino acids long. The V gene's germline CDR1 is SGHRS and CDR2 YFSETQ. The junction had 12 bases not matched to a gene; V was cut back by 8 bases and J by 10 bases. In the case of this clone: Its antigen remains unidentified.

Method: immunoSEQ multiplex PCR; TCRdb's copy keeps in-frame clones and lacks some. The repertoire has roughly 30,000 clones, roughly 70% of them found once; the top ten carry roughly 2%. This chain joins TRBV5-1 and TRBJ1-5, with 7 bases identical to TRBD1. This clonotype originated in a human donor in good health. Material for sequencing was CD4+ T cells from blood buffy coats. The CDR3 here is CASKGQPIDPQHF. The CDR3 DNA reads TGCGCCAGTAAGGGACAGCCAATCGATCCCCAGCATTTT.